The 31 T cell receptor beta chains below were found in one sample sequenced in a study of T-cell reconstitution after alpha-beta-depleted transplantation in children. The TCRbeta library incorporated unique molecular identifiers. One entry per CDR3 protein results from TCRdb running MiXCR on the PCR reads. The sample shows 350,000 to 500,000 distinct CDR3 sequences, about 40% of them seen only once. Source: PBMCs, taken before TCRalphabeta/CD19-depleted stem cell transplant. The receptors stem from a girl aged 2 to 9 with aplastic anemia, due to receive a stem cell transplant.

V is TRBV15 and J is TRBJ1-2, with D maybe TRBD1 (6 bases). In germline, CDR1 is LNHNV, CDR2 YYDKDF (reference sequence). The CDR3 totals 17 residues. Trimming removed 0 bases from V and 2 bases from J, with 16 bases in between. The CDR3 bases are TGTGCCACCAGCAGAGATCGCTTGGCAGGGGACAACTATGGCTACACCTTC. It specifies CATSRDRLAGDNYGYTF.

This clonotype has ten or more counts. The chain joins TRBV7-9 to TRBJ1-1; the match to TRBD1 covers 7 bases. V was clipped by 5 bases and J by 5 bases; unmatched bases: 14. The CDR3 sequence is 16 residues long. Germline CDR1 reads SEHNR; CDR2 reads FQNEAQ (reference sequence). The CDR3 DNA reads as TGTGCCAGCAGCCACCGACAGGGAAAGGTGGAGACTGAAGCTTTCTTT. Translated: CASSHRQGKVETEAFF.

This clonotype was seen at least ten times. The chain couples TRBV28 to TRBJ2-1; D unresolved. V was pared by 3 bases and J by 10 bases, with 16 bases between. CDR1 is MDHEN and CDR2 is SYDVKM in the germline V gene. The CDR3 is made up of 14 amino acids. CDR3 protein: CASSFPSASSEQFF. DNA of the CDR3: TGTGCCAGCAGTTTTCCGAGTGCTAGTTCGGAGCAGTTCTTC.

Ten or more counts support this clonotype. The V and J genes are TRBV7-9 and TRBJ2-7; the D is unclear. From germline, CDR1 is SEHNR and CDR2 FQNEAQ (reference sequence). This CDR3 contains 11 residues. V dropped 8 bases and J dropped 5 bases, with 10 bases sitting between them. CDR3 loop: CASCKTDEQYF. CDR3 coding DNA: TGTGCCAGCTGCAAAACAGACGAGCAGTACTTC.

In the case of this clonotype: A much larger clone lies a single base off, so this may be a read error. J is TRBJ2-1 and V is TRBV19, with 7 nucleotides matching TRBD2. CDR1 is LNHDA, CDR2 SQIVND, per germline (reference sequence). The length of the CDR3 is 17 residues. J was trimmed by 8 bases and V by 1 base; bases with no gene match: 14. This CDR3 reads CASSIAAASGWRDEQFF. In DNA form, the CDR3 reads TGTGCCAGTAGTATAGCGGCGGCTAGCGGTTGGCGCGATGAGCAGTTCTTC.

This clonotype was found many times. The V and J genes are TRBV12-3 or TRBV12-4 and TRBJ2-2; tentatively, D is TRBD1 or TRBD2 (5 bases each). The CDR3 loop spans 16 amino acids. Deletions cut 6 bases from V and 1 base from J, with 15 bases between. The CDR3 DNA follows: TGTGCCAGCAGCCGGGGACCGACTATGAACACCGGGGAGCTGTTTTTT. The encoded protein is CASSRGPTMNTGELFF.

The rearrangement links TRBV20-1 to TRBJ2-2; D uncertain. The CDR3 contains 14 residues. Germline CDR1 and CDR2: DFQATT and SNEGSKA (reference sequence). V was pared by 6 bases and J by 6 bases, with 17 bases between. CDR3 region: CSAQTGVGAGELFF. For the CDR3, the DNA is TGCAGTGCCCAAACTGGGGTTGGGGCCGGGGAGCTGTTTTTT.

The gene calls are TRBV6-5 and TRBJ1-4, with D tentatively TRBD1 (6 bases). Trimming cost V 3 bases and J 8 bases, with 16 bases left between them. The CDR3 length is 15 residues. Germline assignment: CDR1 MNHEY and CDR2 SVGAGI. Here the CDR3 DNA reads TGTGCCAGCAGTTATAGGTCAGGGGCGGGGGAAAAACTGTTTTTT. The encoded protein is CASSYRSGAGEKLFF.

This clonotype was observed a single time. The chain carries TRBV18 and TRBJ1-1; D is ambiguous. Looked up from germline, CDR1 is KGHSH and CDR2 is LQKENI. This CDR3 has 13 amino acids. With 6 bases removed from V and 4 bases from J, the gap between germline ends came to 12 bases. CDR3 sequence reads: CASSSISGTEAFF. The CDR3, as DNA: TGTGCCAGCTCGAGTATTTCGGGCACTGAAGCTTTCTTT.

This chain joins TRBV6-1 and TRBJ2-5; TRBD2 matches 8 bases. The CDR3 spans 12 residues. Germline lookup yields CDR1 MNHNS and CDR2 SASEGT. The V segment lost 10 bases and the J segment 5 bases; nucleotides outside the gene matches: 6. CDR3 amino acids: CANRAGAETQYF. CDR3 coding DNA: TGTGCCAACCGAGCGGGAGCGGAGACCCAGTACTTC.

This clonotype has at least ten counts. The rearrangement links TRBV6-5 to TRBJ2-3, with 7 bases aligning to TRBD2. The V and J ends lost 0 bases and 2 bases, in that order; junction bases with no gene match: 5. The CDR3 spans 16 residues. Germline values: CDR1 MNHEY, CDR2 SVGAGI. CDR3 residues: CASSYSIAGFTDTQYF. The CDR3 DNA reads as TGTGCCAGCAGTTACTCGATAGCGGGTTTCACAGATACGCAGTATTTT.

The rearrangement uses TRBV15 and TRBJ2-5, with a possible D match to TRBD2 (5 bases). Germline CDR1 is LNHNV and CDR2 is YYDKDF (reference sequence). The CDR3 is 15 amino acids. Trimming removed 5 bases from V and 2 bases from J, with 15 bases in between. The CDR3 reads CATSFRGSAQETQYF. CDR3 in DNA: TGTGCCACCAGCTTTCGGGGTTCAGCACAAGAGACCCAGTACTTC.

V is TRBV7-3 and J is TRBJ2-5; D might be TRBD2 (6 bases). Germline V gives CDR1 SGHTA, CDR2 FQGTGA. V was cut by 4 bases and J by 5 bases, with 17 bases left in between. The CDR3 loop spans 15 amino acids. CDR3 in amino acids: CASSSLGGSLETQYF. The CDR3 coding sequence is TGTGCCAGCAGCTCCCTTGGAGGGTCTTTGGAGACCCAGTACTTC.

The chain couples TRBV20-1 to TRBJ2-7, with a tentative D call TRBD1 (5 bases). V was trimmed by 3 bases and J by 3 bases, leaving 18 bases between them. The germline gives CDR1 DFQATT, CDR2 SNEGSKA (reference sequence). The CDR3 runs to 15 residues. The CDR3: CSARAPGRADYEQYF. CDR3 DNA: TGCAGTGCTAGGGCCCCTGGCAGGGCCGACTACGAGCAGTACTTC.

The chain joins TRBV20-1 to TRBJ2-3; a weak D match, TRBD2 (6 bases). The germline gives CDR1 DFQATT, CDR2 SNEGSKA (reference sequence). The CDR3 sequence is 11 residues long. V shed 5 bases and J shed 11 bases, with 14 bases lying between them. The CDR3 nucleotides read TGCAGTGCTTCGCGGGACGTCGTGCAGTATTTT. It specifies CSASRDVVQYF.

The CDR3 sequence: CASSTQGEVETQYF. CDR3 sequence (DNA): TGCGCCAGCAGTACACAGGGGGAGGTCGAGACCCAGTACTTC. The chain joins TRBV5-1 to TRBJ2-5, with 8 bases fitting TRBD1. This CDR3 is 14 amino acids long. Germline V CDR1 and CDR2: SGHRS, YFSETQ. Trimming at V came to 5 bases and at J to 5 bases, leaving 8 bases not matched to a gene.

The V and J genes are TRBV4-2 and TRBJ2-7; D may be TRBD2 (6 bases). The length of the CDR3 is 15 residues. The V gene's germline CDR1 is LGHNA and CDR2 YNFKEQ. The ends were cut back, 2 bases at V and 0 bases at J, with 11 bases in the middle. This CDR3 reads CASSQPGLISYEQYF. Here the CDR3 DNA reads TGTGCCAGCAGCCAACCGGGACTCATCTCCTACGAGCAGTACTTC.

This clonotype was counted a few times. Here the CDR3 DNA reads TGCAGTGCTAGAGATTCTCGGGCAGGGGACTCACCCCTCCACTTT. Residues: CSARDSRAGDSPLHF. The chain joins TRBV20-1 to TRBJ1-6, with D tentatively TRBD1 (6 bases). V lost 0 bases, J lost 10 bases, and 16 bases lay in between. The CDR3 is made up of 15 amino acids. The germline CDR1 and CDR2 sequences are DFQATT and SNEGSKA (reference sequence).

The chain employs TRBV30 and TRBJ1-1; D not resolved. The CDR3 sequence is 10 residues long. Germline assignment: CDR1 GTSNPN and CDR2 SVGIG (reference sequence). The V end lost 0 bases, the J end lost 8 bases, and 4 bases lay between the germline ends. The CDR3 region is CAWSVQEAFF. DNA for the CDR3: TGTGCCTGGAGTGTACAAGAAGCTTTCTTT.

In its sample, this clonotype was seen a few times. The chain couples TRBV6-1 to TRBJ2-5; TRBD1 matches 7 bases. Germline CDR1 reads MNHNS; CDR2 reads SASEGT. The CDR3 runs 13 residues. V lost 6 bases to trimming and J lost 2 bases; unmatched junction nucleotides: 3. CDR3 in amino acids: CASRGQLQETQYF. Written as DNA, the CDR3 is TGTGCCAGCAGGGGACAGCTACAAGAGACCCAGTACTTC.

The J gene is TRBJ2-7, the V gene TRBV20-1; D uncertain. CDR1 is DFQATT, CDR2 SNEGSKA, per germline (reference sequence). V lost 5 bases, J lost 6 bases, and 20 bases lay in between. The CDR3 has 14 residues. Here the CDR3 reads CSALYRGTAGEQYF. The CDR3, as DNA: TGCAGTGCTCTTTACCGTGGTACCGCAGGCGAGCAGTACTTC.

The rearrangement uses TRBV29-1 and TRBJ2-7; the match to TRBD2 covers 10 bases. Looked up from germline, CDR1 is SQVTM and CDR2 is ANQGSEA. This CDR3 has 14 residues. The J segment lost 2 bases and the V segment lost 4 bases, leaving 5 bases of the junction unmatched. The CDR3 sequence: CSVVLAGVPYEQYF. CDR3 DNA sequence: TGCAGCGTTGTCCTAGCGGGGGTCCCCTACGAGCAGTACTTC.

This clonotype showed up many times. This rearrangement joins TRBV5-1 to TRBJ2-2, with D unresolved. CDR1 is SGHRS, CDR2 YFSETQ, per germline. The V end was cut by 0 bases, the J end by 3 bases, with 9 bases between. The CDR3 is made up of 15 amino acids. CDR3: CASSLEGLHTGELFF. CDR3 coding DNA: TGCGCCAGCAGCTTGGAGGGTCTGCACACCGGGGAGCTGTTTTTT. Together with reference TRBV5-1 and TRBJ2-2, the CDR3 gives the full variable domain: KAGVTQTPRYLIKTRGQQVTLSCSPISGHRSVSWYQQTPGQGLQFLFEYFSETQRNKGNFPGRFSGRQFSNSRSEMNVSTLELGDSALYLCASSLEGLHTGELFFGEGSRLTVL.

The CDR3 coding sequence is TGCGCCAGCAGCTTGACACTAACCAACGAGCAGAACACCGGGGAGCTGTTTTTT. It codes for CASSLTLTNEQNTGELFF. The rearrangement uses TRBV5-1 and TRBJ2-2, with D unclear. Trimming cost V 1 base and J 1 base, with 17 bases left between them. The CDR3 runs to 18 residues. Germline V gives CDR1 SGHRS, CDR2 YFSETQ.

The chain combines TRBV5-1 with TRBJ2-7, with 12 bases lining up with TRBD2. V lost 4 bases, J lost 7 bases, and 18 bases stayed unmatched. The CDR3 spans 18 residues. Germline lookup yields CDR1 SGHRS and CDR2 YFSETQ. CDR3 region: CASSPGEPGLAGGEEQYF. In DNA, the CDR3 is TGCGCCAGCAGCCCCGGTGAACCGGGACTAGCGGGTGGGGAGGAGCAGTACTTC.

The CDR3 reads CSVPGREQFF. Written as DNA, the CDR3 is TGCAGCGTTCCGGGACGTGAGCAGTTCTTC. The chain uses TRBV29-1 and TRBJ2-1; D possibly uses TRBD1 or TRBD2 (5 bases each). Germline CDR1 and CDR2: SQVTM and ANQGSEA. The CDR3 is 10 amino acids. V lost 5 bases to trimming and J lost 9 bases, with 8 bases between them.

Comment on this clonotype: Since a much larger clone is just one base distant, this may be a read error. The chain couples TRBV6-2 or TRBV6-3 to TRBJ2-1; no reliable D call. CDR3 length: 15 residues. From germline, CDR1 is MNHEY and CDR2 SVGEGT. V was clipped by 4 bases and J by 4 bases, with 14 bases between them. CDR3 DNA: TGTGCCAGCAGTTGCGTACCGGGCCAATACAATGAGCAGTTCTTC. Amino acids: CASSCVPGQYNEQFF.

This chain joins TRBV5-1 and TRBJ2-3; D is uncertain. Per the germline V gene, CDR1 is SGHRS and CDR2 is YFSETQ. The CDR3 spans 16 residues. Trimming took off 2 bases at V and 0 bases at J, with 13 bases between the two ends. In DNA, the CDR3 is TGCGCCAGCAGCTTCAGAGCTACACCTAGCACAGATACGCAGTATTTT. It codes for CASSFRATPSTDTQYF.

There are many counts of this clonotype. As DNA, the CDR3 is TGTGCCAGCAGCCAAGATCAGGTTAGCTCCTACAATGAGCAGTTCTTC. This codes for CASSQDQVSSYNEQFF. The chain joins TRBV3-1 to TRBJ2-1, with D unresolved. This CDR3 is built from 16 residues. Per germline, CDR1 LGHDT and CDR2 YNNKEL (reference sequence). V was clipped by 0 bases and J by 0 bases, with 9 bases between them.

This chain joins TRBV5-1 and TRBJ2-1, with 9 positions matching TRBD2. CDR1 is SGHRS, CDR2 YFSETQ, per germline. V lost 3 bases to trimming and J lost 7 bases; unmatched junction nucleotides: 8. The CDR3 contains 15 residues. CDR3 amino acids: CASSWGTSRGNEQFF. The CDR3 DNA sequence: TGCGCCAGCAGCTGGGGGACTAGCAGGGGGAATGAGCAGTTCTTC.

The genes are TRBV12-3 or TRBV12-4 and TRBJ2-7; D tentatively reads TRBD1 or TRBD2 (5 bases each). CDR3 length: 15 residues. V lost 6 bases and J 0 bases, leaving 15 bases between the germline ends. The chain's CDR3 is CASRLEGMSSYEQYF. CDR3 in DNA: TGTGCCAGCAGACTAGAGGGGATGAGCTCCTACGAGCAGTACTTC.